The entry below describes one T cell receptor (beta chain). This sample was taken from a study of T cells expressing NK-cell markers. Germline V gene data show CDR1 as SGHTA and CDR2 as FQGTGA. The CDR3 spans 14 residues. Reprocessing the 5' RACE reads, TCRdb reports a single entry for every CDR3 protein and omits DNA. The sample table includes 350,000 to 450,000 distinct CDR3 sequences. The sequence was collected from a man aged 18-69 years in good health. The rearrangement uses TRBV7-3 and TRBJ2-1; without DNA, the TCRdb call of TRBD1 cannot be checked. Sample: blood T cells: a sorted CD56 or NKG2C T cell subset, CD4+ or CD8+ T cells, or bulk PBMC T cells (not recorded which). Here the CDR3 reads CASSPTGGGNEQFF.